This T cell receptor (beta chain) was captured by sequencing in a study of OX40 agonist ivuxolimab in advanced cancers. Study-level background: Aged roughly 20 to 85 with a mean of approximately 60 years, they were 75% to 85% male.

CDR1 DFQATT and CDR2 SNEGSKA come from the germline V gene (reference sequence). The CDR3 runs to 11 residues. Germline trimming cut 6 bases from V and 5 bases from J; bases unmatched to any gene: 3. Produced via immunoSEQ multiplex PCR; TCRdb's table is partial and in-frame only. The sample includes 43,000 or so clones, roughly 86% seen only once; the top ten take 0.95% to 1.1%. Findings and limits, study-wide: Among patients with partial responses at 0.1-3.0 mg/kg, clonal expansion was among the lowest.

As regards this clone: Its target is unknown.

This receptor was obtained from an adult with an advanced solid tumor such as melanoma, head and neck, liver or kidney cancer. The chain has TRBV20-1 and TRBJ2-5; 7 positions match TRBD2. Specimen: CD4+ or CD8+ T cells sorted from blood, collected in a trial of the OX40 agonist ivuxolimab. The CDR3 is CSAGGMETQYF. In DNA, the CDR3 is TGCAGTGCGGGAGGGATGGAGACCCAGTACTTC.